This entry concerns a single TCR beta chain. The antigen it binds to is not known. Base qualities are not provided; no much larger clone lies one nucleotide away. These data come from a study of blood T cell repertoires in COVID-19 (TCRdb year 2020). Turning to the overall study: Collaborator samples came from the United States, Italy and Spain and covered acute and convalescent phases of COVID-19. Subjects who had been exposed to COVID-19, were actively infected with it, or had recovered from it provided the deeply sampled blood TCRbeta repertoires that made up the dataset. Where HLA class I and class II types were available, the types were taken from metadata supplied by the sample provider, not from assay-based typing. The material from the prospective study consisted of cDNA or gDNA derived from T cells, B-cell-depleted T cells, or PBMCs. Nearly every sample came with metadata listing a de-identified subject ID, COVID-19 status, age in years and sex. The samples were drawn from the first 160 participants of the ongoing ImmuneRACE study and from more than 1,000 subjects provided by 6 global collaborators. The repertoires were released in a freely available public database intended as a resource for research on the immune response to SARS-CoV-2. Broad study findings and their caveats: The amount of clinical and demographic metadata varied by source and participant and was provided uncurated.

The junction shows trimming of 7 bases on V and 5 bases on J, plus 16 bases between the germline ends. From a lookup of the germline V gene, CDR1 and CDR2 are SGHRS and YFSETQ. The CDR3 spans 15 residues, from the cysteine through the phenylalanine. The entry retains the CDR3 DNA only, 45 bases that are in frame from base 1. Each collaborating institution followed its own protocols to collect whole blood in K2EDTA tubes. For TCRbeta analysis, collaborator samples were shipped as frozen whole blood, as isolated PBMCs, or as DNA extracted from either sample type. TCRbeta CDR3 regions were amplified from genomic DNA by means of the immunoSEQ Assay, a bias-controlled multiplex PCR. As for how the authors treated the data: The number of nucleated cells in each sample was estimated from the amplification of reference gene primers within the assay. To quantify the absolute abundance of each unique TCRbeta CDR3 rearrangement, sequence reads were collapsed and filtered. For each sample, productive Simpson clonality was calculated by taking the square root of Simpson's diversity index across productive rearrangements. The clones in this table, taken by TCRdb from immuneACCESS, are in-frame only. Not every clone is retained; where verified, under half of the shortfall comes from an unresolved V gene, and the cause of the rest is unknown. V, J and clone size were drawn from that table, and D and trimming were deduced from the DNA. In this sample the table shows 200,000 to 250,000 clones, roughly 82% of which occur a single time. Clones ranked in the top ten supply around 12% of the sample.

The sequence joins TRBV5-1 to TRBJ1-6, and the D gene may be TRBD1, 5 bases matching. The TCR originated in a man older than 75 with acute or convalescent COVID-19. Sequences were obtained from peripheral blood. The CDR3 protein: CASSGGGVNNSPLHF. The nucleotides read TGCGCCAGCTCCGGAGGAGGGGTGAATAATTCACCCCTCCACTTT.